Below are 7 T cell receptor beta chains sequenced from a single sample in a study of cytomegalovirus exposure and HLA in healthy donors. Primers: 60 Vbeta forward and 13 Jbeta reverse. Clones were read by immunoSEQ multiplex PCR, and TCRdb kept only the in-frame ones, dropping some. The sample lists approximately 93,000 clones; over 75% were seen once. Sequencing was carried out using PBMCs. The receptors derive from a man between 45 and 60 years old in good health and CMV-seronegative.

In DNA, the CDR3 is TGTGCCAGCAGCTTAGACAGTTACAATGAGCAGTTCTTC. As protein: CASSLDSYNEQFF. This sequence joins TRBV7-9 and TRBJ2-1; unclear D gene. V lost 1 base and J lost 4, with 5 bases in between. Germline V gene lookup returns CDR1 SEHNR and CDR2 FQNEAQ (reference sequence). The CDR3 totals 13 residues.

The CDR3 protein is CASSSGVGGGGTEAFF. The CDR3 DNA sequence: TGTGCCAGTAGCTCCGGGGTGGGCGGGGGAGGCACTGAAGCTTTCTTT. This chain uses TRBV19 with TRBJ1-1, with D perhaps TRBD1 (5 bases). CDR3 length equals 16 residues. V was shortened by 6 bases and J by 4 bases, with 21 bases between the two germline ends. The germline CDR1 and CDR2 sequences are LNHDA and SQIVND (reference sequence).

This chain joins TRBV7-2 and TRBJ2-2, with 10 bases identical to TRBD2. Trimming removed 1 base from V and 14 bases from J; junction bases left unmatched: 7. The CDR3 totals 14 residues. Per the germline V gene, CDR1 is SGHTA and CDR2 is FQGNSA. Here the CDR3 DNA reads TGTGCCAGCAGCTTAGGGGCACTAGCGGGATTTCTGTTTTTT. Its protein product is CASSLGALAGFLFF.

This clone was counted many times. The chain has TRBV2 and TRBJ2-3; TRBD2 matches at 12 bases. The CDR3 totals 19 residues. Germline trimming cut 6 bases from V and 0 bases from J; bases unmatched to any gene: 13. The germline CDR1 and CDR2 sequences are SNHLY and FYNNEI. CDR3 in DNA: TGTGCCAGCAGCCTCCGGGGACTAGCGGGTGCCACTAGCACAGATACGCAGTATTTT. Protein sequence: CASSLRGLAGATSTDTQYF.

This rearrangement joins TRBV11-2 to TRBJ1-1, with D uncertain. V lost 3 bases and J 1 base, leaving 9 bases between the germline ends. Germline CDR1 is SGHAT and CDR2 is FQNNGV. The CDR3 has 14 amino acids. The CDR3 DNA is TGTGCCAGCAGCTTGTTCGAGCGGAACACTGAAGCTTTCTTT. Protein product: CASSLFERNTEAFF. Combining the CDR3 with reference TRBV11-2 and TRBJ1-1 gives the whole variable domain EAGVAQSPRYKIIEKRQSVAFWCNPISGHATLYWYQQILGQGPKLLIQFQNNGVVDDSQLPKDRFSAERLKGVDSTLKIQPAKLEDSAVYLCASSLFERNTEAFFGQGTRLTVV.

This clone was picked up one time. This chain links TRBV18 with TRBJ1-1, with D tentatively TRBD1 (5 bases). The germline gives CDR1 KGHSH, CDR2 LQKENI. V shed 2 bases and J shed 5 bases, with 24 bases lying between them. This CDR3 has 18 amino acids. CDR3 sequence: CASSPIPGGRAVRTEAFF. CDR3 sequence (DNA): TGTGCCAGCTCACCAATACCCGGTGGCAGGGCGGTTAGGACTGAAGCTTTCTTT.

V gene TRBV5-4 combines with J gene TRBJ2-7; 11 positions agree with TRBD1. The V gene end was trimmed by 3 bases and the J gene end by 6 bases; junction bases not matched to a gene: 14. CDR1 is SGHNT and CDR2 is YYREEE in the germline V gene (reference sequence). There are 17 residues in the CDR3. CDR3 DNA sequence: TGTGCCAGCAGCTCCGGCCCCGGGACAGGGGGTGAGAGCGAGCAGTACTTC. Translated, it gives CASSSGPGTGGESEQYF.